This entry lists 2 T cell receptor beta chains sequenced from one sample in a study of blood T cell repertoires in COVID-19. TCRdb's copy holds only in-frame clones and misses some; the assay was immunoSEQ multiplex PCR. Among roughly 240,000 clones listed, about 82% were seen once. The sequenced sample consisted of PBMCs or T cells enriched from blood (not recorded which). These receptors were collected from a woman aged 45-59 years with acute COVID-19.

The chain carries TRBV6-4 and TRBJ2-3; 9 positions agree with TRBD2. V shed 3 bases, J shed 3 bases, and the junction held 4 bases outside the gene matches. The CDR3 covers 15 residues. The V gene's germline CDR1 is MRHNA and CDR2 SNTAGT. CDR3 loop: CASSESSGETDTQYF. CDR3 bases: TGTGCCAGCAGTGAATCTAGCGGGGAAACAGATACGCAGTATTTT.

This chain joins TRBV5-5 and TRBJ1-1; the D gene is possibly TRBD1 (5 bases). The CDR3 spans 13 residues. Germline V gene data show CDR1 as SGHKS and CDR2 as YYEKEE (reference sequence). V was trimmed by 6 bases and J by 4 bases, leaving 13 bases between them. This CDR3 reads CASTWGTTTEAFF. DNA for the CDR3: TGTGCCAGCACCTGGGGCACGACCACTGAAGCTTTCTTT.